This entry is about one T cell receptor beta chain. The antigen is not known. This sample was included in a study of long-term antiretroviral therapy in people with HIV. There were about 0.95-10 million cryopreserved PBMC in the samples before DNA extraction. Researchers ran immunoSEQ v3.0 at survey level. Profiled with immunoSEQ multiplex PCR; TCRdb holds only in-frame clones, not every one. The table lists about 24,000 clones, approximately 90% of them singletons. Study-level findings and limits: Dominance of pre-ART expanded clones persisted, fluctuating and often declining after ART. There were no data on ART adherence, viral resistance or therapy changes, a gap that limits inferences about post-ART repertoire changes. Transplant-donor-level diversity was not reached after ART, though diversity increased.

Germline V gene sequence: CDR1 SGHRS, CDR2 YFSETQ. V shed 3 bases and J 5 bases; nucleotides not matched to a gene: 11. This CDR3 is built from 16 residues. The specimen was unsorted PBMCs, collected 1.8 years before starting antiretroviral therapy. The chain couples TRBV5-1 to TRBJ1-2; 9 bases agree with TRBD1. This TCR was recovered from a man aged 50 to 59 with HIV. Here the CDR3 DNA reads TGCGCCAGCAGCTCCGTACAGGGGGCCCTACGTTATGGCTACACCTTC. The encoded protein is CASSSVQGALRYGYTF.